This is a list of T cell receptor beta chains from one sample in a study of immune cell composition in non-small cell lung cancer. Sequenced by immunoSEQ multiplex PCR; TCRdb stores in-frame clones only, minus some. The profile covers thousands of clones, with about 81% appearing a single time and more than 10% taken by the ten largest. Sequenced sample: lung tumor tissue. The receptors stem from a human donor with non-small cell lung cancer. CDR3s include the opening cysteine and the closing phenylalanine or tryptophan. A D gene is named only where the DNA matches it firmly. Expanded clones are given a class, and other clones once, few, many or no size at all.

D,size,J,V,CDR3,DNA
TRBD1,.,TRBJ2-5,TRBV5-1,CASSLRTGGRQETQYF,TGCGCCAGCAGCCTCCGCACAGGGGGCCGCCAAGAGACCCAGTACTTC
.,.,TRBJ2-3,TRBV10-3,CAIRSHSSDTQYF,TGTGCCATCAGATCCCATAGTTCAGATACGCAGTATTTT
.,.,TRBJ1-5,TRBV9,CASSAGATNQPQHF,TGTGCCAGCAGCGCAGGGGCTACCAATCAGCCCCAGCATTTT
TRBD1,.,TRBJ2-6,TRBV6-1,CASSERGDRLSGANVLTF,TGTGCCAGCAGTGAACGAGGGGACAGACTCTCTGGGGCCAACGTCCTGACTTTC
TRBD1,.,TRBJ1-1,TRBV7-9,CASSLTDRATAEAFF,TGTGCCAGCAGCCTAACGGACAGGGCGACCGCTGAAGCTTTCTTT
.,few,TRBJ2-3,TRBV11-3,CASSSSPGVGSTDTQYF,TGTGCCAGCAGCTCCTCTCCAGGGGTGGGTAGCACAGATACGCAGTATTTT
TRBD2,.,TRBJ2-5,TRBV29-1,CSVEGTGLAGEETQYF,TGCAGCGTTGAAGGGACTGGGCTAGCGGGGGAAGAGACCCAGTACTTC
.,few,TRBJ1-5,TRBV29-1,CSVGASPGQPQHF,TGCAGCGTTGGTGCATCCCCGGGTCAGCCCCAGCATTTT
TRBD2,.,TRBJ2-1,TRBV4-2,CASSQDLAGPYNEQFF,TGTGCCAGCAGCCAAGATCTAGCGGGACCTTACAATGAGCAGTTCTTC
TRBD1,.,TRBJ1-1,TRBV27,CASSGRGRGNTEAFF,TGTGCCAGCAGTGGCAGGGGGCGAGGAAACACTGAAGCTTTCTTT